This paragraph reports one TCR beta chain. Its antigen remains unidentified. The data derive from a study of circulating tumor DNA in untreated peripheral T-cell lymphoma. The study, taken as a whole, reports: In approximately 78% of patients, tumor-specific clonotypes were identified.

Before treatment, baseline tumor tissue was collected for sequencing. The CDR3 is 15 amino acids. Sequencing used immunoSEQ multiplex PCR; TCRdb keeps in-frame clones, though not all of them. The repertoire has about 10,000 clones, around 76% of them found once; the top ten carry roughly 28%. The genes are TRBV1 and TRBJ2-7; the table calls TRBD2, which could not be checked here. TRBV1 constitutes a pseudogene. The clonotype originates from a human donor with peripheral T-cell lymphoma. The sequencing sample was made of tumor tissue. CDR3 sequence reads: CASSQVRGSSYEQYF. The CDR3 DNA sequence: TGCGCCAGCAGCCAAGTCCGGGGTTCGTCCTACGAGCAGTACTTC.